This T cell receptor beta chain was profiled in a study of blood T cell repertoires in COVID-19 (dated by TCRdb to 2020 to 2022). At the level of the whole study: Samples covering the acute and convalescent phases of COVID-19 were provided by collaborators in the United States, Italy and Spain. The material from the prospective study consisted of cDNA or gDNA derived from T cells, B-cell-depleted T cells, or PBMCs. Deeply sampled blood TCRbeta repertoires from subjects exposed to, actively infected with, or recovered from COVID-19 were included in the dataset. The repertoires were released in a freely available public database intended as a resource for research on the immune response to SARS-CoV-2. Samples were obtained from the ongoing ImmuneRACE study (first 160 participants) and from approximately 1,200 subjects provided by 6 global collaborators. Nearly every sample came with metadata listing a de-identified subject ID, COVID-19 status, age in years and sex. Where available, HLA class I and class II types were taken from metadata supplied by the sample provider and were not determined by assay-based typing. General study outcomes and caveats: The quantity of clinical and demographic metadata differed by source and by participant and was supplied without curation.

The junction shows trimming of 2 bases on V and 6 bases on J, plus 10 bases between the germline ends. CDR1 and CDR2 are read off the germline V gene as SGDLS and YYNGEE. Including the terminal cysteine and phenylalanine, the CDR3 comprises 13 residues. Just the 39-base CDR3 DNA is kept, in frame starting at base 1. The immunoSEQ Assay, a bias-controlled multiplex PCR, was used to amplify TCRbeta CDR3 regions from genomic DNA. In the source study's methods: The number of nucleated cells in each sample was estimated from the amplification of reference gene primers within the assay. To quantify the absolute abundance of each unique TCRbeta CDR3 rearrangement, sequence reads were collapsed and filtered. For each sample, productive Simpson clonality was calculated as the square root of Simpson's diversity index across productive rearrangements. The clones in this table, taken by TCRdb from immuneACCESS, are in-frame only. Not every clone is retained; where verified, under half of the shortfall comes from an unresolved V gene, and the cause of the rest is unknown. D and trimming come from the DNA, and the V and J calls and clone size come from that table. This sample lists approximately 140,000 clones; about 84% were detected once. Of the sample, under 9.5% is held by the ten largest clones.

The collaborating institutions used their own protocols to collect whole blood in K2EDTA tubes. For TCRbeta analysis, collaborator samples were shipped as frozen whole blood, as isolated PBMCs, or as DNA extracted from either sample type. To note about this clone: The specificity of this receptor is unknown. The record has no base qualities; no much larger clone is one base away.

This clonotype originated in an elderly woman in a cohort sampled during active or convalescent COVID-19. Here the chain combines TRBV9 and TRBJ2-3; no D gene call is confident. Sequenced material: peripheral blood. CDR3 sequence: CASSVITWDTQYF. The sequenced DNA: TGTGCCAGCAGCGTTATCACATGGGATACGCAGTATTTT.